This entry describes one T cell receptor (beta chain). Its antigen is unknown. This entry comes from a study of T-cell reconstitution after alpha-beta-depleted transplantation in children. The CDR3 totals 13 residues. The germline V and J ends were trimmed by 0 bases and 6 bases, with 10 bases remaining between them. The germline CDR1 and CDR2 sequences are SGDLS and YYNGEE. Unique molecular identifiers were incorporated when the TCRbeta library was constructed. TCRdb independently ran MiXCR on the PCR reads; one entry per CDR3 protein. The table has about 440,000 distinct CDR3 sequences, about 40% seen once; the top ten hold roughly 27%. Notes on the study in general: After transplant, at about two months, alpha-beta T cells were reportedly derived from several hundred expanded graft clones. Some patients owed their high day-60 TCRbeta diversity to surviving recipient T cells and thymic progenitors.

The receptor was derived from a girl aged 2-15 years with aplastic anemia, due to receive a stem cell transplant. The V gene is TRBV9, the J gene TRBJ2-7; D possibly corresponds to TRBD2 (5 bases). The specimen comprised PBMCs, sampled before TCRalphabeta/CD19-depleted stem cell transplant. CDR3 bases: TGTGCCAGCAGCGTAGACGGGGAAACCGAGCAGTACTTC. Encoded protein: CASSVDGETEQYF.